The rows below give T cell receptor beta chains drawn from one sample of a study of T cell repertoires in ileal Crohn's disease. Repertoires were generated with immunoSEQ multiplex PCR, while TCRdb's copy carries only in-frame clones and drops some. The sample lists some 14,000 clones, about 85% occurring once. Specimen: ileal tissue. The receptor set was obtained from an adult with Crohn's disease. Each CDR3 is given with its conserved first and last residue. Each record gives: CDR3 protein, CDR3 DNA, clone size, V gene, J gene, D gene. D genes are given only for firm matches. Only part of the rows carry a size: once, few, many, or a class if the clone is expanded.

CASSKGLAGAKRETQYF	TGTGCCAGCAGCAAAGGACTAGCGGGGGCCAAAAGGGAGACCCAGTACTTC	.	TRBV4-2	TRBJ2-5	TRBD2
CASSPLAGGQGEQFF	TGTGCCAGCAGCCCTCTAGCGGGGGGGCAAGGTGAGCAGTTCTTC	.	TRBV9	TRBJ2-1	TRBD2
CASSVGRGGMSDTQYF	TGTGCCAGCAGCGTAGGGCGGGGCGGGATGTCAGATACGCAGTATTTT	.	TRBV9	TRBJ2-3	.
CASSLGTGFLAFF	TGTGCCAGCAGCTTGGGGACAGGGTTCCTGGCTTTCTTT	.	TRBV5-6	TRBJ1-1	TRBD1
CASSLDRVSQETQYF	TGTGCCAGCAGCTTAGACCGGGTCAGCCAAGAGACCCAGTACTTC	.	TRBV7-2	TRBJ2-5	.
CASSPGGHMNTEAFF	TGTGCCAGCAGCCCTGGGGGCCACATGAACACTGAAGCTTTCTTT	.	TRBV7-9	TRBJ1-1	.
CASRGGASEQFF	TGTGCCAGCAGGGGCGGGGCTAGTGAGCAGTTCTTC	once	TRBV2	TRBJ2-1	.
CASSGPTGQHYGYTF	TGTGCCAGCAGCGGACCCACGGGACAACACTATGGCTACACCTTC	.	TRBV7-8	TRBJ1-2	.
CASSETGILTEAFF	TGTGCCAGCAGTGAAACAGGGATCTTGACTGAAGCTTTCTTT	.	TRBV25-1	TRBJ1-1	.
CASSPFQRYNEQFF	TGTGCCAGCAGCCCCTTTCAGCGCTACAATGAGCAGTTCTTC	.	TRBV7-2	TRBJ2-1	.